This section outlines one T cell receptor beta chain sequence together with its context. The antigen is unknown. These data come from a study of CD4+ T cells in melanoma. Study findings and constraints: CD8+ T cell, macrophage and B cell function reportedly correlated with neoantigen-specific CD4+ T cells.

TCRdb's copy holds only in-frame clones and misses some; the assay was immunoSEQ multiplex PCR. Counted here are roughly 52,000 clones, approximately 70% occurring once; the ten biggest clones make up roughly 4.5%. Trimming removed 1 base from V and 6 bases from J; junction bases left unmatched: 2. CDR1 SGHAT and CDR2 FQNNGV come from the germline V gene. The CDR3 contains 14 residues. This receptor was obtained from a human donor with melanoma. This sequence joins TRBV11-2 and TRBJ2-1; TRBD1 matches at 8 bases. Sequencing used tumor tissue. CDR3 region: CASSLGQGTNEQFF. The CDR3 DNA follows: TGTGCCAGCAGCTTAGGACAGGGGACCAATGAGCAGTTCTTC.